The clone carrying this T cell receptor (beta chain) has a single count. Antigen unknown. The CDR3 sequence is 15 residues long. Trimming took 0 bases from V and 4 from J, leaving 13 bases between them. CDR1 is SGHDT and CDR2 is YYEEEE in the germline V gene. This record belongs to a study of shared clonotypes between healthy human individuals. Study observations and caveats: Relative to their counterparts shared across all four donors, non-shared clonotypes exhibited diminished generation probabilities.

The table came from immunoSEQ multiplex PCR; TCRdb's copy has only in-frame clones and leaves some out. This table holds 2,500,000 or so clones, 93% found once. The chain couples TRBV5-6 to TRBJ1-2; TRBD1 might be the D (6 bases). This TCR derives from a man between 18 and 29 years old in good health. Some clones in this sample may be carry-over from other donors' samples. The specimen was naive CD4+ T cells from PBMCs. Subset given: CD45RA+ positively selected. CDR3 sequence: CASSLELGASYGYTF. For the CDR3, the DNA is TGTGCCAGCAGCTTGGAGCTGGGGGCGAGCTATGGCTACACCTTC.